The 27 T cell receptor beta chains in this list originate from one sample, sequenced in a study of cytomegalovirus exposure and HLA in healthy donors. The PCR used 60 Vbeta and 13 Jbeta primers. Sequenced by immunoSEQ multiplex PCR; TCRdb stores in-frame clones only, minus some. Counted here are 150,000 to 200,000 clones, roughly a tenth occurring once; the ten biggest clones make up over 1%. Sequences were obtained from PBMCs. All receptors derive from a young woman in good health and CMV-seropositive.

In this sample, this clone turned up a few times. The rearrangement uses TRBV28 and TRBJ2-7, with TRBD1 as a possible D gene (6 bases). Deletions cut 5 bases from V and 4 bases from J, with 21 bases between. The CDR3 is made up of 16 amino acids. The germline V gene has CDR1 MDHEN and CDR2 SYDVKM. This CDR3 is CASSATGTPKLYEQYF. CDR3 DNA: TGTGCCAGCAGTGCGACCGGGACACCTAAACTTTACGAGCAGTACTTC. The full variable domain, rest sourced from reference TRBV28 and TRBJ2-7, is DVKVTQSSRYLVKRTGEKVFLECVQDMDHENMFWYRQDPGLGLRLIYFSYDVKMKEKGDIPEGYSVSREKKERFSLILESASTNQTSMYLCASSATGTPKLYEQYFGPGTRLTVT.

Regarding this clone: Other DNA sequences in this sample translate to the same CDR3. V is TRBV6-5 and J is TRBJ2-3; 7 nucleotides align to TRBD1. This CDR3 region has 15 residues. Germline assignment: CDR1 MNHEY and CDR2 SVGAGI. Losses at the gene ends were 6 bases for V and 0 bases for J; bases not matched to a gene: 6. The CDR3 DNA reads as TGTGCCAGCAGCTCGCGAGGGGGCAGCACAGATACGCAGTATTTT. Translating it yields CASSSRGGSTDTQYF.

This sequence joins TRBV19 and TRBJ1-5; 12 bases map to TRBD1. CDR3 length: 17 residues. Losses at the gene ends were 6 bases for V and 1 base for J; bases not matched to a gene: 7. The germline gives CDR1 LNHDA, CDR2 SQIVND (reference sequence). The CDR3: CASRPGTGGASNQPQHF. The CDR3 coding sequence is TGTGCCAGTAGACCCGGGACAGGGGGCGCGAGCAATCAGCCCCAGCATTTT.

The gene calls are TRBV7-8 and TRBJ2-7; possibly TRBD1 for D (6 bases). This CDR3 comprises 17 residues. Trimming left V 1 base short and J 0 bases short, with 16 bases between. Looked up from germline, CDR1 is SGHVS and CDR2 is FQNEAQ. The CDR3 DNA is TGTGCCAGCAGCTTAGATACTCCGGGACAAACCTCCTACGAGCAGTACTTC. Residues: CASSLDTPGQTSYEQYF. The full variable domain, its missing parts supplied by reference TRBV7-8 and TRBJ2-7, is GAGVSQSPRYKVAKRGQDVALRCDPISGHVSLFWYQQALGQGPEFLTYFQNEAQLDKSGLPSDRFFAERPEGSVSTLKIQRTQQEDSAVYLCASSLDTPGQTSYEQYFGPGTRLTVT.

The chain couples TRBV19 to TRBJ1-1; D uncertain. V was clipped by 6 bases and J by 7 bases, with 15 bases between them. In germline, CDR1 is LNHDA, CDR2 SQIVND (reference sequence). The CDR3 runs 13 residues. CDR3 in amino acids: CASRPSRRDEAFF. In DNA form, the CDR3 reads TGTGCCAGTAGGCCTTCAAGGAGGGATGAAGCTTTCTTT. Together with reference TRBV19 and TRBJ1-1, the CDR3 gives the full variable domain: DGGITQSPKYLFRKEGQNVTLSCEQNLNHDAMYWYRQDPGQGLRLIYYSQIVNDFQKGDIAEGYSVSREKKESFPLTVTSAQKNPTAFYLCASRPSRRDEAFFGQGTRLTVV.

This chain links TRBV7-2 with TRBJ2-3; D remains unclear. The CDR3 has 15 residues. The ends were cut back, 1 base at V and 3 bases at J, with 11 bases in the middle. Per the germline V gene, CDR1 is SGHTA and CDR2 is FQGNSA. CDR3 nucleotide sequence: TGTGCCAGCAGCTTAGTTCTGGCCGCTACAGATACGCAGTATTTT. Translation gives CASSLVLAATDTQYF.

This clone was observed a handful of times. The chain is built from TRBV6-6 and TRBJ1-1; TRBD1 might be the D (5 bases). Looked up from germline, CDR1 is MNHNY and CDR2 is SVGAGI (reference sequence). V lost 6 bases to trimming and J lost 1 base, with 12 bases between them. There are 14 residues in the CDR3. The CDR3 nucleotides are TGTGCCAGCAGGGGGGGTGGACGGAACACTGAAGCTTTCTTT. This gives the protein CASRGGGRNTEAFF.

The chain recombines TRBV5-8 with TRBJ2-3; 8 bases align to TRBD2. This CDR3 is built from 17 residues. Germline CDR1 SGHTS, CDR2 YDEGEE. Trimming at V came to 3 bases and at J to 3 bases, leaving 12 bases not matched to a gene. The CDR3 nucleotides are TGTGCCAGCAGCTGGACAGCGCGGACTAGCTTTACAGATACGCAGTATTTT. This gives the protein CASSWTARTSFTDTQYF.

The gene calls are TRBV30 and TRBJ2-7; 8 positions agree with TRBD2. V dropped 3 bases and J dropped 7; count of bases not matched to a gene: 5. The CDR3 length is 12 residues. Germline values: CDR1 GTSNPN, CDR2 SVGIG (reference sequence). CDR3 residues: CAWRMIAGEQYF. As DNA, the CDR3 is TGTGCCTGGAGGATGATAGCGGGGGAGCAGTACTTC.

This clone was counted only a few times. The V call is TRBV6-1, the J call TRBJ1-4, with 9 bases aligning to TRBD1. The germline V gene has CDR1 MNHNS and CDR2 SASEGT. Germline trimming cut 6 bases from V and 5 bases from J; bases unmatched to any gene: 4. The CDR3 spans 14 residues. The CDR3 DNA is TGTGCCAGCAGGACAGGGGGTCCAAATGAAAAACTGTTTTTT. Amino acids: CASRTGGPNEKLFF.

This clone was observed a handful of times. This chain joins TRBV25-1 and TRBJ1-2, with no clear D. V lost 2 bases and J lost 4, with 8 bases in between. Germline CDR1 is MGHDK and CDR2 is SYGVNS. There are 13 residues in the CDR3. CDR3 amino acids: CASSEGPSYGYTF. In DNA, the CDR3 is TGTGCCAGCAGTGAAGGGCCCAGCTATGGCTACACCTTC.

This clone has a handful of counts. This chain joins TRBV7-9 and TRBJ1-5; 7 bases fit TRBD1. Germline-derived CDR1 and CDR2 are SEHNR and FQNEAQ (reference sequence). This CDR3 has 15 amino acids. The J segment lost 7 bases and the V segment lost 5 bases, leaving 11 bases of the junction unmatched. The CDR3 sequence: CASSQDSGGNQPQHF. In DNA form, the CDR3 reads TGTGCCAGCAGCCAAGATTCAGGGGGGAACCAGCCCCAGCATTTT.

The chain joins TRBV6-1 to TRBJ1-2; D gene uncertain. In germline, CDR1 is MNHNS, CDR2 SASEGT. The CDR3 length is 13 residues. Trimming pared 3 bases from V and 2 bases from J, leaving 7 bases between. This CDR3 is CASSENRNYGYTF. The DNA of the CDR3 is TGTGCCAGCAGTGAGAACAGAAACTATGGCTACACCTTC.

This clone occurred a few times. The chain joins TRBV10-3 to TRBJ2-7; 8 bases fit TRBD1. CDR1 ENHRY and CDR2 SYGVKD come from the germline V gene. This CDR3 has 10 residues. J lost 6 bases, V lost 10 bases, and 2 bases had no gene match. The CDR3 bases are TGTGCCACCGGACAGGGCGAGCAGTACTTC. Translated, it gives CATGQGEQYF.

This clone turned up a few times. The identical CDR3 is also encoded by other nucleotide sequences in the sample. CDR3 protein: CASSLTGTTEAFF. The CDR3 DNA follows: TGTGCCAGCAGCTTGACAGGGACCACTGAAGCTTTCTTT. The V and J genes are TRBV11-3 and TRBJ1-1, with 7 bases that match TRBD1. The V and J ends lost 3 bases and 4 bases, in that order; junction bases with no gene match: 2. The CDR3 consists of 13 residues. Germline loops: CDR1 SGHNT, CDR2 YENEEA.

The chain joins TRBV4-1 to TRBJ1-2; tentatively, D is TRBD1 (5 bases). CDR1 is MGHRA, CDR2 YSYEKL, per germline. The CDR3 runs 15 residues. Trimming stripped 4 bases from V and 1 base from J, with 13 bases between. DNA of the CDR3: TGCGCCAGCAGCCCAAAGGGGTTACTTAACTATGGCTACACCTTC. Protein sequence: CASSPKGLLNYGYTF.

This clone was detected only a few times. The rearrangement uses TRBV6-6 and TRBJ1-2; a weak D match, TRBD1 (6 bases). Trimming stripped 9 bases from V and 4 bases from J, with 15 bases between. Germline V CDR1 and CDR2: MNHNY, SVGAGI (reference sequence). This CDR3 is built from 13 residues. CDR3 sequence reads: CASAGAPSYGYTF. DNA of the CDR3: TGTGCCAGTGCGGGGGCGCCCAGCTATGGCTACACCTTC.

This clone showed up just a few times. The rearrangement links TRBV25-1 to TRBJ2-7; TRBD1 matches 8 bases. Germline CDR1 and CDR2: MGHDK and SYGVNS. The CDR3 runs to 14 residues. Germline trimming cut 6 bases from V and 5 bases from J; bases unmatched to any gene: 9. CDR3 residues: CASSLDRGRHEQYF. CDR3 nucleotides: TGTGCCAGCAGCCTCGACAGGGGAAGGCACGAGCAGTACTTC.

The chain uses TRBV6-1 and TRBJ2-1; D gene uncertain. The V and J ends lost 2 bases and 5 bases respectively, with 19 bases between them. The CDR3 consists of 17 residues. Per germline, CDR1 MNHNS and CDR2 SASEGT. In nucleotides, the CDR3 is TGTGCCAGCAGTGAAAGTTCGTGGGCAGCCAAAAACAATGAGCAGTTCTTC. Translated, it gives CASSESSWAAKNNEQFF.

This clone turned up a few times. This chain links TRBV10-3 with TRBJ2-2; TRBD2 aligns across 9 bases. CDR1 ENHRY and CDR2 SYGVKD come from the germline V gene. Losses at the gene ends were 2 bases for V and 4 bases for J; bases not matched to a gene: 8. This CDR3 is built from 17 residues. The CDR3 sequence: CAISEPRTSEATGELFF. Here the CDR3 DNA reads TGTGCCATCAGTGAGCCGAGGACTAGCGAAGCCACCGGGGAGCTGTTTTTT.

This clone was counted at least ten times. The J gene is TRBJ1-2, the V gene TRBV28; TRBD1 matches 7 bases. The CDR3 is 14 residues long. With V trimmed by 9 bases and J by 6 bases, 13 bases remained unmatched. Germline V CDR1 and CDR2: MDHEN, SYDVKM. The CDR3 DNA sequence: TGTGCCAGTCGACCTGTTTTAGACAGGGATGGCTACACCTTC. Encoded protein: CASRPVLDRDGYTF.

Only a few counts were recorded for this clone. V and J are TRBV7-2 and TRBJ2-5; 10 bases align to TRBD1. Germline V CDR1 and CDR2: SGHTA, FQGNSA. The CDR3 is 17 amino acids. Unmatched junction bases numbered 10, after V lost 1 base and J lost 5 bases. The CDR3 sequence is CASSLGPDRGRRETQYF. CDR3 in DNA: TGTGCCAGCAGCTTAGGGCCCGACAGGGGGCGTAGGGAGACCCAGTACTTC.

The CDR3 loop is CASSIAVAGGASEQFF. DNA of the CDR3: TGTGCCAGTAGTATCGCCGTAGCGGGAGGAGCTAGTGAGCAGTTCTTC. V and J are TRBV19 and TRBJ2-1, with 10 bases lining up with TRBD2. The CDR3 length is 16 residues. Germline V lookup: CDR1 LNHDA, CDR2 SQIVND (reference sequence). Unmatched junction bases numbered 11, after V lost 3 bases and J lost 9 bases.

This clone came up a few times. The chain links TRBV18 to TRBJ2-3; TRBD1 agrees at 8 bases. This CDR3 comprises 15 residues. Germline loops: CDR1 KGHSH, CDR2 LQKENI. The J segment lost 5 bases and the V segment lost 1 base, leaving 5 bases of the junction unmatched. CDR3 nucleotide sequence: TGTGCCAGCTCACCACAGACAGGGGCGGGAGATACGCAGTATTTT. Protein sequence: CASSPQTGAGDTQYF.

This chain connects TRBV29-1 to TRBJ2-7; the match to TRBD2 covers 9 bases. The length of the CDR3 is 13 residues. Germline V CDR1 and CDR2: SQVTM, ANQGSEA. J was trimmed by 3 bases and V by 5 bases; bases with no gene match: 5. The CDR3 DNA reads TGCAGCGTTTCCCGAGCGGGAGGCTACGAGCAGTACTTC. It translates to CSVSRAGGYEQYF.

The chain has TRBV5-1 and TRBJ2-2; no clear D. CDR3 size: 13 residues. Germline V gene data show CDR1 as SGHRS and CDR2 as YFSETQ. V was shortened by 4 bases and J by 3 bases, with 7 bases between the two germline ends. The CDR3 DNA reads as TGCGCCAGCAGCCAACACGACACCGGGGAGCTGTTTTTT. Translated, it gives CASSQHDTGELFF.

The chain is built from TRBV6-6 and TRBJ2-1, with TRBD1 matching over 8 bases. This CDR3 comprises 16 residues. CDR1 and CDR2 from the germline V gene are MNHNY and SVGAGI (reference sequence). Unmatched junction bases numbered 9, after V lost 6 bases and J lost 2 bases. The CDR3 region has the DNA TGTGCCAGCAGCCATACAGGGGGTCTTGCCTACAATGAGCAGTTCTTC. Its translation is CASSHTGGLAYNEQFF.